One sample yielded the 11 T cell receptor beta chains listed below, sequenced in a study of cytomegalovirus exposure and HLA in healthy donors (dated by TCRdb to the late 2010s). Libraries were built with the immunoSEQ multiplex PCR assay. The multiplex PCR relied on a mix of 60 forward primers for TCR Vbeta segments and 13 reverse primers for TCR Jbeta segments. TCRdb re-hosts the immuneACCESS table, in-frame sequences only. Its copies lack some clones; in the studies checked, an unresolved V gene accounts for under half of them, and the cause for the rest is not known. The sample includes some 200,000 clones, with approximately 79% observed a single time. The biggest ten clones account for about 0.23% of the sample. Sequenced: PBMCs. Receptors were obtained from a girl aged 2-10 years in good health and CMV-seronegative.

This clone has just one count. V is TRBV5-4 and J is TRBJ2-5; TRBD2 agrees at 8 bases. The junction had 7 bases not matched to a gene; V was cut back by 1 base and J by 5 bases. Germline assignment: CDR1 SGHNT and CDR2 YYREEE (reference sequence). The length of the CDR3 is 15 residues. The CDR3, as DNA: TGTGCCAGCAGCTTGACGGGAGGGCCCTCGGAGACCCAGTACTTC. This codes for CASSLTGGPSETQYF.

This rearrangement joins TRBV5-6 to TRBJ1-5; 8 positions agree with TRBD1. The V segment lost 5 bases and the J segment 2 bases; nucleotides outside the gene matches: 9. This CDR3 region has 16 residues. Germline-derived CDR1 and CDR2 are SGHDT and YYEEEE. The CDR3: CASSQQDRDRNQPQHF. The CDR3, as DNA: TGTGCCAGCAGTCAACAGGACAGGGATCGCAATCAGCCCCAGCATTTT.

The V and J genes are TRBV11-2 and TRBJ1-2; 8 positions agree with TRBD1. The CDR3 runs to 18 residues. The germline V gene has CDR1 SGHAT and CDR2 FQNNGV. Trimming cost V 4 bases and J 7 bases; bases outside gene matches: 20. The CDR3 spells CASSSIAEYDRGRVGYTF. The CDR3 DNA follows: TGTGCCAGCAGCTCAATTGCGGAATACGACAGGGGCAGGGTTGGCTACACCTTC. Full variable domain (missing parts from reference TRBV11-2 and TRBJ1-2): EAGVAQSPRYKIIEKRQSVAFWCNPISGHATLYWYQQILGQGPKLLIQFQNNGVVDDSQLPKDRFSAERLKGVDSTLKIQPAKLEDSAVYLCASSSIAEYDRGRVGYTFGSGTRLTVV.

This chain links TRBV30 with TRBJ2-5, with 10 nucleotides matching TRBD2. CDR1 and CDR2 (germline): GTSNPN, SVGIG (reference sequence). CDR3 length: 14 residues. The J segment lost 5 bases and the V segment lost 0 bases, leaving 3 bases of the junction unmatched. The CDR3 reads CAWSVLAGFETQYF. The DNA of the CDR3 is TGTGCCTGGAGTGTACTAGCGGGATTCGAGACCCAGTACTTC.

The rearrangement links TRBV10-2 to TRBJ1-1, with a tentative D call TRBD1 (6 bases). Germline-derived CDR1 and CDR2 are WSHSY and SAAADI. V was pared by 7 bases and J by 4 bases, with 16 bases between. The CDR3 covers 14 residues. CDR3 region: CASMMTGWGTEAFF. The CDR3 region has the DNA TGCGCCAGCATGATGACAGGTTGGGGCACTGAAGCTTTCTTT.

This rearrangement joins TRBV6-5 to TRBJ1-1; TRBD1 might be the D (5 bases). CDR3 length equals 14 residues. Germline assignment: CDR1 MNHEY and CDR2 SVGAGI. V gave up 8 bases and J gave up 4 bases, with 17 bases separating them. As DNA, the CDR3 is TGTGCCAGCCGAGGAGGGGACCGCGGCACTGAAGCTTTCTTT. It is translated as CASRGGDRGTEAFF.

The genes are TRBV7-9 and TRBJ2-5; D may be TRBD2 (6 bases). Per the germline V gene, CDR1 is SEHNR and CDR2 is FQNEAQ (reference sequence). V dropped 7 bases and J dropped 5 bases, with 17 bases sitting between them. The length of the CDR3 is 14 residues. The chain's CDR3 is CASIPSGGWETQYF. The CDR3 coding sequence is TGTGCCAGCATCCCTTCCGGAGGGTGGGAGACCCAGTACTTC.

The chain employs TRBV5-1 and TRBJ1-2; D remains ambiguous. This CDR3 has 13 amino acids. V gave up 4 bases and J gave up 7 bases, with 14 bases separating them. Germline CDR1 reads SGHRS; CDR2 reads YFSETQ. The CDR3 loop reads CASSPEIGSGYTF. DNA for the CDR3: TGCGCCAGCAGCCCGGAGATCGGGTCTGGCTACACCTTC.

V is TRBV15 and J is TRBJ2-7; a weak D match, TRBD1 (6 bases). Germline V gene data show CDR1 as LNHNV and CDR2 as YYDKDF (reference sequence). The length of the CDR3 is 14 residues. Trimming stripped 2 bases from V and 5 bases from J, with 13 bases between. In nucleotides, the CDR3 is TGTGCCACCAGCAGAAGACCAGCAGGGGACGAGCAGTACTTC. This translates into CATSRRPAGDEQYF.

The chain joins TRBV2 to TRBJ2-5, with D hard to call. This CDR3 has 14 amino acids. Deletions cut 9 bases from V and 0 bases from J, with 14 bases between. The germline CDR1 and CDR2 sequences are SNHLY and FYNNEI. As DNA, the CDR3 is TGTGCCAGTACCTTCTGGGCCAACCAAGAGACCCAGTACTTC. It codes for CASTFWANQETQYF.

This chain links TRBV27 with TRBJ2-2; 8 nucleotides line up with TRBD2. Germline V gives CDR1 MNHEY, CDR2 SMNVEV (reference sequence). CDR3 size: 19 residues. V lost 3 bases to trimming and J lost 1 base; unmatched junction nucleotides: 13. CDR3 sequence reads: CASSFDSGGRSWNTGELFF. The CDR3 nucleotides are TGTGCCAGCAGTTTTGATTCGGGAGGGCGTTCGTGGAACACCGGGGAGCTGTTTTTT.